One T cell receptor beta chain is described in this entry. The data originate from a study of blood T cell repertoires in COVID-19. Overall study context: T cells, B-cell-depleted T cells, or PBMCs provided the cDNA or gDNA that served as material.

Cohorts were assigned according to the clinical history that participants reported. Recovery meant two consecutive negative NP/OP PCR tests, professional clearance, or resolved symptoms. CDR3 length: 15 residues. Germline V gene sequence: CDR1 MNHNS, CDR2 SASEGT. Between the trimmed V and J ends, which lost 0 bases and 0 bases, there was a span of 6 bases. The repertoire was sequenced with immunoSEQ multiplex PCR; TCRdb's copy has only in-frame clones and lacks some. Here the sample spans 150,000 to 200,000 clones, more than 70% being singletons. The sequenced sample was PBMCs or T cells enriched from blood (not recorded which). This sequence was found in a man between 35 and 55 years old who had recovered from COVID-19. The chain is built from TRBV6-1 and TRBJ1-3, with unresolved D. CDR3 loop: CASSEAAGSGNTIYF. The CDR3, as DNA: TGTGCCAGCAGTGAAGCAGCGGGCTCTGGAAACACCATATATTTT.